The clone carrying this T cell receptor (beta chain) was counted at least ten times. Its specificity is not known. From 15-18 subjects, every sequencing run obtained over 160 million TCR-beta sequences. In TCRdb, the 5' RACE reads were re-called with MiXCR into one record per CDR3 protein. This table holds under 85,000 distinct CDR3 sequences, about a tenth found once. Germline values: CDR1 MNHNS, CDR2 SASEGT. The CDR3 extends over 15 amino acids. The trim removed 6 bases at V and 4 bases at J, leaving 8 bases unmatched. This sample was included in a study of neurological immune-mediated disorders. Blood bank volunteers in Maryland, USA, served as healthy controls. Study-wide points: Falling below healthy controls, multiple sclerosis showed the least TCR clonal expansion, while HTLV-1-associated myelopathy showed the most.

The material sequenced was PBMCs. The sequence was obtained from a man aged 35 to 55 in good health. This chain uses TRBV6-1 with TRBJ2-1, with 8 positions matching TRBD2. CDR3 amino acids: CASRSLGTSYNEQFF. In nucleotides, the CDR3 is TGTGCCAGCAGGTCCCTGGGGACTAGTTACAATGAGCAGTTCTTC.